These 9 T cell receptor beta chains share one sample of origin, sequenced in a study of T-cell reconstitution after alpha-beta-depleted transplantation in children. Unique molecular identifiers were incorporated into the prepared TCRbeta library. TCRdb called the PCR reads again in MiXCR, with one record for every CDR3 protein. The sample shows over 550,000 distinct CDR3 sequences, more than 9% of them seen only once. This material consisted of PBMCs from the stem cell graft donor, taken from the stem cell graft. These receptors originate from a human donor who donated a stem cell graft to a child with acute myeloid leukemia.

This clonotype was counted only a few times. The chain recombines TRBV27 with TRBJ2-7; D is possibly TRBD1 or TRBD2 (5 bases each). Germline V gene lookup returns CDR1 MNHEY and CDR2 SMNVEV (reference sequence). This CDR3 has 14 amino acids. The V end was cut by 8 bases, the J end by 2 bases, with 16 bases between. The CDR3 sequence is CASAYRDGAYEQYF. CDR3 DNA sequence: TGTGCCAGCGCCTACCGGGACGGTGCCTACGAGCAGTACTTC.

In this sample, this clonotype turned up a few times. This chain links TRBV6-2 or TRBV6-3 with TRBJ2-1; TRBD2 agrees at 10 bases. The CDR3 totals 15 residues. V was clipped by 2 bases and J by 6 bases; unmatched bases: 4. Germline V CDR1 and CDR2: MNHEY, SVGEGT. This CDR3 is CASSYTRTSGNEQFF. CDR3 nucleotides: TGTGCCAGCAGTTACACCCGGACTAGCGGCAATGAGCAGTTCTTC.

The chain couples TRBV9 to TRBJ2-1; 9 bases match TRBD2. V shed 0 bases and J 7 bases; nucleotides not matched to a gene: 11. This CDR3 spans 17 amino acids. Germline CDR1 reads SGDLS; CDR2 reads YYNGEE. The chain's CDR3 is CASSVEGLAGRSNEQFF. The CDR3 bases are TGTGCCAGCAGCGTAGAAGGGCTAGCGGGGAGGTCGAATGAGCAGTTCTTC. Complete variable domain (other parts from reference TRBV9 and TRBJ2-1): DSGVTQTPKHLITATGQRVTLRCSPRSGDLSVYWYQQSLDQGLQFLIQYYNGEERAKGNILERFSAQQFPDLHSELNLSSLELGDSALYFCASSVEGLAGRSNEQFFGPGTRLTVL.

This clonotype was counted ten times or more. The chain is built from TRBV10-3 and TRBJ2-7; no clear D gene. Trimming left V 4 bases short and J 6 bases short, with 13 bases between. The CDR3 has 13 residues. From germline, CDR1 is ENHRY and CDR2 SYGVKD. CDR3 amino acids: CAISGPRPGEQYF. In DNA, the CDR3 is TGTGCCATCAGTGGCCCCAGACCGGGCGAGCAGTACTTC.

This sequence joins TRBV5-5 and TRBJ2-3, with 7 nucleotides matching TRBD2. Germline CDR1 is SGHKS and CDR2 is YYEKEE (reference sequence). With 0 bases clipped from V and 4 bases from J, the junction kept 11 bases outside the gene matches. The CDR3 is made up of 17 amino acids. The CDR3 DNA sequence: TGTGCCAGCAGCTTGGTGTCGAGCGGGATAGGGGCAGATACGCAGTATTTT. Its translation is CASSLVSSGIGADTQYF.

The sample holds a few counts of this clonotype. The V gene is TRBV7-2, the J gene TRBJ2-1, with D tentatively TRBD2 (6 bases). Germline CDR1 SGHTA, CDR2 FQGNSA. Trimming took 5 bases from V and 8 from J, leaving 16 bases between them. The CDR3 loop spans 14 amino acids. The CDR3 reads CASSPRGDGDEQFF. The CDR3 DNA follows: TGTGCCAGCAGCCCCCGCGGGGACGGGGATGAGCAGTTCTTC.

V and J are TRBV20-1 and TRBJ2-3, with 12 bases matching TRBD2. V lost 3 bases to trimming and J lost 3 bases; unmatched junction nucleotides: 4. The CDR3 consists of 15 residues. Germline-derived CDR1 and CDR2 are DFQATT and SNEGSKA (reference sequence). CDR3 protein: CSARRGTSGTDTQYF. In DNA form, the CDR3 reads TGCAGTGCTAGGAGGGGGACTAGCGGGACAGATACGCAGTATTTT.

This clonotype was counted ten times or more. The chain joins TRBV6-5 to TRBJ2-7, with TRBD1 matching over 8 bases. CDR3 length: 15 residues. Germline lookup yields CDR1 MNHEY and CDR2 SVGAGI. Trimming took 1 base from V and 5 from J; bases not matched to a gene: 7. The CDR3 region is CASSYLRAGGNEQYF. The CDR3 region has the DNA TGTGCCAGCAGTTACTTGCGGGCAGGGGGCAACGAGCAGTACTTC.

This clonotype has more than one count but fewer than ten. CDR3 nucleotides: TGTGCCAGCAGCCACAGCGACACGATTAACTATGGCTACACCTTC. Translating gives CASSHSDTINYGYTF. The chain is built from TRBV4-2 and TRBJ1-2; no reliable D call. Germline V lookup: CDR1 LGHNA, CDR2 YNFKEQ. This CDR3 contains 15 residues. V was cut by 3 bases and J by 1 base, with 12 bases left in between.